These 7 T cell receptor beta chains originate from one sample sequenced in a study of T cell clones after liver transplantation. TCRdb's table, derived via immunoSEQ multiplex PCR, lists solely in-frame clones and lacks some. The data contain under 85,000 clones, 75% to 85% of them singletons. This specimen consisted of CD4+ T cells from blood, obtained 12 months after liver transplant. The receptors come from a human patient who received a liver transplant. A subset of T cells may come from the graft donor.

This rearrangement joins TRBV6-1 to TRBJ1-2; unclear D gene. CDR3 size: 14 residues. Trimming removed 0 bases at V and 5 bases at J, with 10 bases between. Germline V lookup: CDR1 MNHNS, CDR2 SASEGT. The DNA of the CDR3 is TGTGCCAGCAGTGAAGCGCCGAGAAAGTATGGCTACACCTTC. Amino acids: CASSEAPRKYGYTF.

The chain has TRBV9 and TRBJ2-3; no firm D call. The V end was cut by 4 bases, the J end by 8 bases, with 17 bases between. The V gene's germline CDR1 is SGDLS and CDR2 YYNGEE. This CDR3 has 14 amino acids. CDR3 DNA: TGTGCCAGCAGCCCCCGGGCGTTAACGGGTACGCAGTATTTT. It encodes CASSPRALTGTQYF.

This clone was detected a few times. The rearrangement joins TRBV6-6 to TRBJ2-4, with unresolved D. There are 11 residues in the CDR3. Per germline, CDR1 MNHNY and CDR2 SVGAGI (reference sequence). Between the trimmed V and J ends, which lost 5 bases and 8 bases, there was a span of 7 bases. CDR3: CASSPRDIQYF. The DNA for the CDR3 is TGTGCCAGCAGTCCCCGCGACATTCAGTACTTC.

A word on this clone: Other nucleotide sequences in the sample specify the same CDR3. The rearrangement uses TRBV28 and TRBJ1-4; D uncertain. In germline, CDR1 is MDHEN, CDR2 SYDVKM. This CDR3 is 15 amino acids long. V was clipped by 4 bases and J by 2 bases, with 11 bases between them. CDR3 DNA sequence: TGTGCCAGCAGTTCCCTGGGTTTGACTAATGAAAAACTGTTTTTT. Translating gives CASSSLGLTNEKLFF.

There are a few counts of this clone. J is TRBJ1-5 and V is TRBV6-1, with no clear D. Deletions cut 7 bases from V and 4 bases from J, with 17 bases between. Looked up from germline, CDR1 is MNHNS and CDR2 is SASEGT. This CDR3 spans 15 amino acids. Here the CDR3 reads CASIKARRQNQPQHF. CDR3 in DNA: TGTGCCAGCATAAAAGCCCGTAGGCAGAATCAGCCCCAGCATTTT.

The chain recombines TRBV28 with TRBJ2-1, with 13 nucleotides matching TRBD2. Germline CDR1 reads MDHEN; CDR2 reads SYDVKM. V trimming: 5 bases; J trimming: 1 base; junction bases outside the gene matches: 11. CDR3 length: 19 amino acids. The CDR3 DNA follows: TGTGCCAGCAGTCTTATCTGGACTAGCGGGAGAAGATCCTACAATGAGCAGTTCTTC. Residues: CASSLIWTSGRRSYNEQFF.

CDR3 coding DNA: TGTGCCAGCAGTTACGGAGATAGAAGATCCTACGAGCAGTACTTC. Amino acid sequence: CASSYGDRRSYEQYF. The chain is built from TRBV6-6 and TRBJ2-7; D uncertain. The germline V gene encodes CDR1 MNHNY and CDR2 SVGAGI (reference sequence). The germline V and J ends were trimmed by 2 bases and 1 base, with 12 bases remaining between them. The CDR3 spans 15 residues.